This T cell receptor beta chain was sequenced during a study of blood T cell repertoires in COVID-19. Study context: Acute and convalescent COVID-19 samples came from the United States, Italy and Spain. From T cells, B-cell-depleted T cells, or PBMCs came the material, which was cDNA or gDNA.

As handled by the study authors: Reference gene primer amplification gave nucleated cell count estimates. Here immunoSEQ multiplex PCR was the method, and the copy in TCRdb shows in-frame clones only, minus some. The DNA gave D and trimming, while V, J and clone size come from that table. This table holds some 150,000 clones, about 88% found once. The CDR3 consists of 11 residues. Germline V CDR1 and CDR2: GTSNPN, SVGIG (reference sequence). Trimming took 4 bases from V and 3 from J, leaving 6 bases between them. The rearrangement joins TRBV30 to TRBJ1-1; D remains unclear. The sample taken for sequencing was peripheral blood. The receptor was isolated from a human donor with acute or convalescent COVID-19. The donor label of this sample is uncertain. The CDR3 reads CAWTFDTEAFF. The CDR3 region has the DNA TGTGCCTGGACCTTCGACACTGAAGCTTTCTTT.